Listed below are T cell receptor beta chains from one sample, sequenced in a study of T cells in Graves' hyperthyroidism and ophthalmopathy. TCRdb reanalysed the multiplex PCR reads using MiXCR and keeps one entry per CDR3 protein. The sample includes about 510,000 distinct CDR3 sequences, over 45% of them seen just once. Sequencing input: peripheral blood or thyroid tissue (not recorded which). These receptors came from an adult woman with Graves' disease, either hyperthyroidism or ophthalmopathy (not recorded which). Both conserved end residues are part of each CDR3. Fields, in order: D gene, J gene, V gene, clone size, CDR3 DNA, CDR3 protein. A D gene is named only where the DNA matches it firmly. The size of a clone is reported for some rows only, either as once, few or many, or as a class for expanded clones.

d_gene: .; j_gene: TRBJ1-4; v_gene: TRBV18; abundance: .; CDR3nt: TGTGCCAGCTCGGGAGGGTCGACGGCGGAAAAACTGTTTTTT; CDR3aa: CASSGGSTAEKLFF
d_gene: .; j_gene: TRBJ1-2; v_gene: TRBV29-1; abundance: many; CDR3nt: TGCAGCGTTGGGCGTGGGGTCTATGGCTACACCTTC; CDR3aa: CSVGRGVYGYTF
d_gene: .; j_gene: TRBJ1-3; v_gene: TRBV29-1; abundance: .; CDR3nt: TGCAGCGTCGCCCTGACCTTGGGAAACACCATATATTTT; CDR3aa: CSVALTLGNTIYF
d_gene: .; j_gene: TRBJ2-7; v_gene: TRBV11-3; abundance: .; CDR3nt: TGTGCCAGCAGCCCAGAAGAGGGCTCCTACGAGCAGTACTTC; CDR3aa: CASSPEEGSYEQYF
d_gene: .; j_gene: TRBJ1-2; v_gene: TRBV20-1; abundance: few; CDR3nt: TGCATCCCCCCAGCTGGGGGCGGCTACACCTTC; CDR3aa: CIPPAGGGYTF
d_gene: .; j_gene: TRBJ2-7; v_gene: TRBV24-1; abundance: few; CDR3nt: TGTGCCACCAGTGGGGGGTCCTCCTACGAGCAGTACTTC; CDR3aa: CATSGGSSYEQYF
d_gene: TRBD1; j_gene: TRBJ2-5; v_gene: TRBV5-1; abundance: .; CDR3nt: TGCGCCAGCAGTTCCTCAGGGGGCCGAGAGACCCAGTACTTC; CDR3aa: CASSSSGGRETQYF
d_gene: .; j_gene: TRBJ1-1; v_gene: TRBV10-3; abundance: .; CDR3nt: TGTGCCATCGGGCAGGGCGAAACTTTCTTT; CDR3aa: CAIGQGETFF
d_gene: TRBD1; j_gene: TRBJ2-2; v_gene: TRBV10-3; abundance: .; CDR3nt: TGTGCCATCAGTGCTGCCGGGACAGGGACCGGGGAGCTGTTTTTT; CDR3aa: CAISAAGTGTGELFF
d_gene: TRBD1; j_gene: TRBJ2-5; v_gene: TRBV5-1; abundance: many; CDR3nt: TGCGCCAGCAGCTTGGAGTCGACAGGGTTCGGGGAGACCCAGTACTTC; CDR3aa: CASSLESTGFGETQYF
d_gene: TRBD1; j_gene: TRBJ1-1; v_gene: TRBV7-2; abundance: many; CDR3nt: TGTGCCAGCAGCCCAAGGACAGGGGGTACGAACACTGAAGCTTTCTTT; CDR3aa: CASSPRTGGTNTEAFF
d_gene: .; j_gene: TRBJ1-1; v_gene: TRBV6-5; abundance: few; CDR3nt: TGTGCCAGCAGTTACTACTCTAGGGGTTCCTTGAACACTGAAGCTTTCTTT; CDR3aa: CASSYYSRGSLNTEAFF
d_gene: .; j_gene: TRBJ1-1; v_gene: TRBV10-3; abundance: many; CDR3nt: TGTGCCATCCAAGATTACGGAGGCACTGAAGCTTTCTTT; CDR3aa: CAIQDYGGTEAFF
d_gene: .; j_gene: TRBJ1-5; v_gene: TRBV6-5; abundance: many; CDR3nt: TGTGCCACCCGGTCGCTCCTCGGGCCCCAGCATTTT; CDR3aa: CATRSLLGPQHF
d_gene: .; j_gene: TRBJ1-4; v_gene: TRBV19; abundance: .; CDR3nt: TGTGCCAGTAGTATTCGGCTGGGTGAAAAACTGTTTTTT; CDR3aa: CASSIRLGEKLFF
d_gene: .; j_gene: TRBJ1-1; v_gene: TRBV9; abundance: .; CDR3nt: TGTGCCAGCAGCGCCGGCCTTGGTGAAGCTTTCTTT; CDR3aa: CASSAGLGEAFF
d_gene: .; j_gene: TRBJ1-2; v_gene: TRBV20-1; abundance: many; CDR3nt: TGCAGTGCCCTCGGGGCCTACTATGGCTACACCTTC; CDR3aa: CSALGAYYGYTF
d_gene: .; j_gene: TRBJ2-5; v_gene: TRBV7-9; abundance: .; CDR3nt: TGCGCCAGCAGCCAAGTGTGGAGGGAGACCCAGTACTTC; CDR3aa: CASSQVWRETQYF
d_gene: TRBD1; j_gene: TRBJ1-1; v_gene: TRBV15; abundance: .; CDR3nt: TGTGCCACCAGCAGAAAGACAGGGGTAGGGACTGAAGCTTTCTTT; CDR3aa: CATSRKTGVGTEAFF
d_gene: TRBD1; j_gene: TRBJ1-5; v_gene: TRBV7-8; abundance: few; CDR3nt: TGTGCCAGCAGCATCGGACAGGCGTACCGGGACAGGGATTACCAGCCCCAGCATTTT; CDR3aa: CASSIGQAYRDRDYQPQHF
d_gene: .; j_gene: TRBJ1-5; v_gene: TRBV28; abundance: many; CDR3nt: TGTGCCAGCAGCTTGATTCGGGGATGGGACAATCAGCCCCAGCATTTT; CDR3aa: CASSLIRGWDNQPQHF
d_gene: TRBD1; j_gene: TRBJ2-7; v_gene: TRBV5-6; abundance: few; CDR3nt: TGTGCCAGCAGGGGGGACAGGGGTAACTACGAGCAGTACTTC; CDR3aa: CASRGDRGNYEQYF
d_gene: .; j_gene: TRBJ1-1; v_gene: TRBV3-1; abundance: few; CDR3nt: TGTGCCAGCAGCCAAACCACCCAAACGGGGGACACTGAAGCTTTCTTT; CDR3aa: CASSQTTQTGDTEAFF
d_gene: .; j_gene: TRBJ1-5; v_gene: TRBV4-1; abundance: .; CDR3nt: TGTGCCACCAGTCAGGGTGGGAATCAGCCCCAGCATTTT; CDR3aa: CATSQGGNQPQHF
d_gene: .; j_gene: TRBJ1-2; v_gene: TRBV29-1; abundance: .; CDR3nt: TGCAGCGTTGATGATCGGGAAGGTGACTATGGCTACACCTTC; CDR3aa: CSVDDREGDYGYTF
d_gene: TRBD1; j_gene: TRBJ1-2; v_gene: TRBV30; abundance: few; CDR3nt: TGTGCCTGGAACCCGGGACAGGGCTCTCTGTATGGCTACACCTTC; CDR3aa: CAWNPGQGSLYGYTF
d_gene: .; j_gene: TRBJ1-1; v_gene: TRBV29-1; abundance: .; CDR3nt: TGCAGCGTTACAGGGCATGTGAACACTGAAGCTTTCTTT; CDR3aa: CSVTGHVNTEAFF